The TCR beta chain under discussion was sequenced for a study of OX40 agonist ivuxolimab in advanced cancers. Study-level information: Partial responses occurred in Three dose-escalation patients, one with hepatocellular carcinoma and two with cutaneous melanoma.

The assay was immunoSEQ multiplex PCR, and TCRdb's table has in-frame clones only and misses some. Of approximately 75,000 clones listed, roughly nine tenths are singletons. A remark on this clone: Its specificity is not known.

There are 11 residues in the CDR3. Trimming stripped 2 bases from V and 5 bases from J, with 4 bases between. Germline V gene data show CDR1 as MNHEY and CDR2 as SVGAGI. General observations from the study: Dosing at 0.1 to 3.0 mg/kg was accompanied by clonal expansion of CD4+ and CD8+ blood T cells by week 6. Researchers did not establish what antigens the expanded peripheral T cells target.

The chain links TRBV6-5 to TRBJ2-7; D is unclear. The starting material was CD4+ or CD8+ T cells sorted from blood, obtained in a trial of the OX40 agonist ivuxolimab. The origin of this receptor is an adult with an advanced solid tumor such as melanoma, head and neck, liver or kidney cancer. In DNA, the CDR3 is TGTGCCAGCAGTTACGAGGACGAGCAGTACTTC. Translating it yields CASSYEDEQYF.